The clone carrying this T cell receptor (beta chain) is judged medium-sized. The repertoire came from unfractionated whole blood and reflected all unsorted peripheral T cells. Alpha and beta constant-region primers primed reverse transcription of approximately 0.55 ug RNA. Each of the alpha and beta chains got its own library through chain-specific third strand synthesis with indices. One entry per CDR3 protein, called by TCRdb with MiXCR from the 5' RACE reads. This table holds 17,000 or so distinct CDR3 sequences, about 5.4% found once. This entry belongs to a study of HIV-infected patients and healthy controls. The TCR was taken from an adult in good health. The sequenced sample was blood.

Here the CDR3 reads CASSLGTSGSTDTQYF. In nucleotides, the CDR3 is TGTGCCAGCAGTTTAGGGACTAGCGGAAGCACAGATACGCAGTATTTT. This chain uses TRBV12-3 or TRBV12-4 with TRBJ2-3; TRBD2 aligns across 10 bases. V lost 1 base, J lost 0 bases, and 1 base stayed unmatched. This CDR3 is built from 16 residues.